This TCR beta chain was observed in a study of blood T cell repertoires in COVID-19. Study-wide context: Both acute and convalescent COVID-19 samples were obtained from the United States, Italy and Spain.

Original handling: Scientists estimated how many nucleated cells there were by amplifying reference gene primers. Profiling relied on immunoSEQ multiplex PCR, and the TCRdb table lists in-frame clones only, not all of them. The DNA was the basis for D and trimming; V, J and clone size are from that table. This table holds more than 110,000 clones, 84% found once. Germline V gene data show CDR1 as SSHAT and CDR2 as FNYEAQ (reference sequence). The V and J ends lost 5 bases and 1 base, in that order; junction bases with no gene match: 4. This CDR3 has 15 residues. The genes are TRBV7-7 and TRBJ2-2, with 7 positions matching TRBD1. The receptor's source is a human donor in a cohort sampled during active COVID-19. Material for sequencing was peripheral blood. The CDR3 DNA reads as TGTGCCAGCAGCCCGACAGGGTTGAACACCGGGGAGCTGTTTTTT. Translation: CASSPTGLNTGELFF.